This TCR beta chain was retrieved from a study of T cells in Graves' hyperthyroidism and ophthalmopathy (dated by TCRdb to the late 2010s). Some background on the complete study: Peripheral blood samples were taken at the time of initial diagnosis, prior to any treatment. To identify distinguishing TCR V-J signatures, a discovery cohort of some 99 patients was used, comprising under 45 with Graves' ophthalmopathy and under 60 with stable Graves' hyperthyroidism. Prospective prediction of ophthalmopathy was tested in an independent validation cohort consisting of roughly 20 hyperthyroidism patients and more than 15 patients who later progressed to ophthalmopathy. The approximately 98 discovery patients were randomly divided into training and test sets at a 7:3 ratio. The study also compared thyroid tissue and blood T-cell repertoires from more than five Graves' hyperthyroidism patients. After blood sampling, hyperthyroidism patients were treated with methimazole at a starting dose of 30 mg daily, and ophthalmopathy patients were treated with high-dose intravenous methylprednisolone. TCR Vbeta CDR3 sequencing of 140 or so peripheral blood samples (fewer than 45 ophthalmopathy, 70 to 85 hyperthyroidism and roughly 17 progressor patients) is reported in the paper. Summary of the overall study and its limitations: Most expanded thyroid clonotypes (frequency above 0.001) were also detected in blood, suggesting blood repertoires may reflect thyroid immune responses. Sample size was not statistically predetermined, and investigators were not blinded to group allocation. A model built on a 13 V-J signature distinguished ophthalmopathy from stable hyperthyroidism, reaching around 87% sensitivity and under 84% specificity in cross-validation and 80%/75% in testing. During validation, the model predicted progression to ophthalmopathy a median of around six months ahead of onset, with around 70% sensitivity and about 75% specificity.

Note on this clonotype: The specificity of this receptor is unknown. Base qualities are not at hand, and no much larger clone is one base apart.

The TCR beta CDR3 regions were amplified from RNA transcripts. For the first round of RT-PCR on the TCR CDR3, the HTBI primer set was used together with the Qiagen OneStep RT-PCR kit. The libraries were constructed in a second round of multiplex PCR and then size-selected and purified. Libraries were sequenced paired-end with 100 bp reads on an Illumina HiSeq2000. In the original analysis: SOAPnuke was used to process the raw data, with reads discarded if the reads contained adapters or uncalled bases, had a mean Phred below 15, or lacked an exact constant-primer or identifier match. High-quality paired reads were merged with COPE v1.2.5, and unique nucleotide sequences were defined as clonotypes. MiTCR v1.1 was used to align clonotypes to the IMGT TRBV, TRBD and TRBJ reference segments. The analysis included only V-J combinations with a frequency above 0.0001, which together covered approximately 99% of the repertoires. The TCS score was defined as the ratio of F50 (clonal expansion) to E x V (chaos), calculated using BLOSUM62-based TCRdist between CDR3 peptides within each V-J. Welch's t-statistics and random forest reduced around 550 V-J features to 10 to 15, which were used in a naive Bayes classifier (R e1071). TCRdb itself trimmed the public reads at Q25 with fastp, ran MiXCR and retained productive beta chains. Entries are consolidated by CDR3 protein sequence, retaining the most common genes and DNA. These V and J calls are TCRdb output, not the study's own analysis. Recorded for this sample are hundreds of thousands of distinct CDR3 sequences; 15% to 20% of them occurred a single time. The ten largest clones add up to more than 15% of the sample.

Graves' hyperthyroidism was defined as stable when no progression to ophthalmopathy occurred over 18 months of follow-up. Hyperthyroidism patients were newly diagnosed, with disease duration under 2 months, and aged 18 to 65 years. Patients with uncontrolled infections, other autoimmune diseases, pregnancy or lactation were excluded. Diagnoses were based on clinical symptoms, serum thyroxine and TRAb, thyroid ultrasound and orbital computed tomography. PBMCs were isolated from roughly 10 ml of fresh peripheral blood by Ficoll-Paque density gradient centrifugation. Trizol reagent was used to extract total RNA, and RNA quality was then checked on an Agilent 2100 Bioanalyzer. Reading from cysteine to phenylalanine, the CDR3 counts 15 amino acids. Just the 45-base CDR3 DNA is kept, in frame starting at base 1. The germline V gene supplies CDR1 SGHRS and CDR2 YFSETQ. Relative to germline, V is 4 bases shorter and J is 2 bases shorter, with 13 bases between their ends.

This clonotype originated in a woman younger than 35 with Graves' hyperthyroidism. The chain couples TRBV5-1 to TRBJ1-3, and perhaps TRBD1 as D gene, on 5 matching bases. Source material: blood. The CDR3 corresponds to CASSPGEAAGNTIYF. The DNA reads TGCGCCAGCAGCCCGGGGGAGGCTGCTGGAAACACCATATATTTT.